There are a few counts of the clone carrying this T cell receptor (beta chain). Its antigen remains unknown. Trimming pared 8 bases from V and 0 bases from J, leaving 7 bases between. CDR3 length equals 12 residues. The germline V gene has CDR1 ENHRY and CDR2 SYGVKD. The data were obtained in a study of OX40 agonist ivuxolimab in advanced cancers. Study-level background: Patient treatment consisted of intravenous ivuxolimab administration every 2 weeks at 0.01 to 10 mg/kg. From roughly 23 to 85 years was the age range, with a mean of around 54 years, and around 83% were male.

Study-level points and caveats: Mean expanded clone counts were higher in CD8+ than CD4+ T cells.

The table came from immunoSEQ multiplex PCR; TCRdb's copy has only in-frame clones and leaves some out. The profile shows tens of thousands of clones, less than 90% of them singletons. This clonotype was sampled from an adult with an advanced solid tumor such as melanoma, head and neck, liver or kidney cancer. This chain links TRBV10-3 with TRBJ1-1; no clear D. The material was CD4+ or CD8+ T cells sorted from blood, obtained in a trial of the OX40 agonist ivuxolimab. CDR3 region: CAIGRLNTEAFF. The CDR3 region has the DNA TGTGCCATCGGACGGTTGAACACTGAAGCTTTCTTT.